This T cell receptor beta chain derives from a study of T cell repertoires in cytomegalovirus infection. One entry per CDR3 protein results from TCRdb running MiXCR on the reads. The sample shows 450,000 to 600,000 distinct CDR3 sequences, 10% to 12% of them seen only once. The V gene lost 4 bases and the J gene lost 1 base, with 6 bases spanning the gap. The germline V gene encodes CDR1 KGHDR and CDR2 SFDVKD. The CDR3 has 13 residues. The sequence was obtained from a human donor in good health (CMV status not recorded). Some clones in this sample may be carry-over from other donors' samples. Sequencing was done on a sample of PBMCs. The rearrangement joins TRBV24-1 to TRBJ2-5; no clear D gene. The CDR3 DNA sequence: TGTGCCACCAGTGACGGCTCCCAAGAGACCCAGTACTTC. This translates into CATSDGSQETQYF.